This T cell receptor beta chain was identified during a study of cytomegalovirus exposure and HLA in healthy donors. On this clone itself: The target antigen is unknown.

V lost 0 bases, J lost 7 bases, and 16 bases lay in between. The CDR3 sequence is 16 residues long. CDR1 and CDR2 from the germline V gene are LNHNV and YYDKDF (reference sequence). PCR employed 60 Vbeta and 13 Jbeta primers. Data came from immunoSEQ multiplex PCR; TCRdb stores just in-frame clones and leaves some out. Here the sample spans around 120,000 clones, about 76% being singletons. Study-level points and caveats: There were reportedly fewer N-insertions in an Asian-associated ancestry cluster than the approximately 640-donor mean, in a later analysis. Reported performance of the classifier showed diagnosis of cytomegalovirus status with high specificity and sensitivity. Cytomegalovirus-associated status was assigned to more than 150 TCR beta chains.

This receptor was taken from a man aged 60 to 75 in good health and CMV-seropositive. Sequenced input: PBMCs. The rearrangement uses TRBV15 and TRBJ1-5; D possibly corresponds to TRBD1 (6 bases). CDR3 DNA sequence: TGTGCCACCAGCAGAGACCGCACAGGGTCGGGGCAGCCCCAGCATTTT. It specifies CATSRDRTGSGQPQHF.